Below, 18 T cell receptor beta chains from the same sample are listed, as sequenced in a study of blood T cell repertoires in COVID-19. TCRdb's copy holds only in-frame clones and misses some; the assay was immunoSEQ multiplex PCR. The data contain 95,000 to 110,000 clones, 70% to 90% of them singletons. The sample comprised peripheral blood. These receptors were taken from a man in his forties or fifties with active or convalescent COVID-19.

The chain links TRBV30 to TRBJ2-3; D is perhaps TRBD2 (5 bases). The germline V gene encodes CDR1 GTSNPN and CDR2 SVGIG (reference sequence). Trimming cost V 7 bases and J 3 bases, with 11 bases left between them. The length of the CDR3 is 12 residues. DNA for the CDR3: TGTGCCTTTAGCGTACAAACAGATACGCAGTATTTT. Protein: CAFSVQTDTQYF.

This clone occurred a few times. The genes are TRBV18 and TRBJ2-5; a possible D gene is TRBD2 (5 bases). CDR1 and CDR2 from the germline V gene are KGHSH and LQKENI. Trimming pared 10 bases from V and 3 bases from J, leaving 15 bases between. The CDR3 runs 13 residues. Written as DNA, the CDR3 is TGTGCCACATCCGAGCGGCCTGAAGAGACCCAGTACTTC. Translation gives CATSERPEETQYF. Filled out from reference TRBV18 and TRBJ2-5, the complete variable domain reads NAGVMQNPRHLVRRRGQEARLRCSPMKGHSHVYWYRQLPEEGLKFMVYLQKENIIDESGMPKERFSAEFPKEGPSILRIQQVVRGDSAAYFCATSERPEETQYFGPGTRLLVL.

This rearrangement joins TRBV19 to TRBJ1-4; 9 nucleotides align to TRBD1. Germline loops: CDR1 LNHDA, CDR2 SQIVND (reference sequence). V was clipped by 6 bases and J by 7 bases; unmatched bases: 15. CDR3 length: 17 amino acids. As DNA, the CDR3 is TGTGCCAGTAGAAATGGAGACGCGGGACAGGGAACTGAAAAACTGTTTTTT. Protein sequence: CASRNGDAGQGTEKLFF.

The rearrangement joins TRBV7-9 to TRBJ2-2; 8 nucleotides line up with TRBD1. V was pared by 1 base and J by 3 bases, with 4 bases of the junction left unmatched. CDR3 size: 16 residues. Germline values: CDR1 SEHNR, CDR2 FQNEAQ (reference sequence). The CDR3 sequence is CASSLGAGGDTGELFF. CDR3 sequence (DNA): TGTGCCAGCAGCTTAGGTGCAGGGGGCGACACCGGGGAGCTGTTTTTT. Combining the CDR3 with reference TRBV7-9 and TRBJ2-2 gives the whole variable domain DTGVSQNPRHKITKRGQNVTFRCDPISEHNRLYWYRQTLGQGPEFLTYFQNEAQLEKSRLLSDRFSAERPKGSFSTLEIQRTEQGDSAMYLCASSLGAGGDTGELFFGEGSRLTVL.

This chain uses TRBV14 with TRBJ1-1; maybe TRBD1 (6 bases). V was cut by 2 bases and J by 3 bases, with 13 bases left in between. The CDR3 is 15 amino acids. Germline CDR1 and CDR2: SGHDN and FVKESK. The CDR3, as DNA: TGTGCCAGCAGCCAAACCAGGGCAGGGGACACTGAAGCTTTCTTT. This codes for CASSQTRAGDTEAFF.

V and J are TRBV27 and TRBJ2-1; TRBD2 agrees at 8 bases. Germline V gives CDR1 MNHEY, CDR2 SMNVEV (reference sequence). J was trimmed by 5 bases and V by 7 bases; bases with no gene match: 13. The CDR3 totals 16 residues. The CDR3 reads CASTRIPLADHNEQFF. The CDR3 DNA sequence: TGTGCCAGCACCCGAATCCCACTAGCGGACCACAATGAGCAGTTCTTC.

V gene TRBV15 combines with J gene TRBJ2-3; D is perhaps TRBD1 (5 bases). Germline V gene lookup returns CDR1 LNHNV and CDR2 YYDKDF (reference sequence). This CDR3 region has 16 residues. Trimming stripped 0 bases from V and 3 bases from J, with 13 bases between. The chain's CDR3 is CATSREDAGHTDTQYF. The CDR3 DNA sequence: TGTGCCACCAGCAGAGAGGATGCAGGACATACAGATACGCAGTATTTT.

This clone was counted a few times. V and J are TRBV27 and TRBJ1-2, with 10 bases fitting TRBD1. After removal of 9 bases from V and 7 bases from J, the junction contained 5 bases not matched to a gene. The CDR3 extends over 12 amino acids. Germline V gives CDR1 MNHEY, CDR2 SMNVEV (reference sequence). This CDR3 is CASRQGAVGYTF. The DNA of the CDR3 is TGTGCCAGTCGACAGGGGGCAGTTGGCTACACCTTC.

CDR3 amino acids: CASSVSGDNNEQFF. CDR3 bases: TGTGCCAGCAGTGTTAGCGGGGATAACAATGAGCAGTTCTTC. The V and J genes are TRBV6-4 and TRBJ2-1; 8 bases fit TRBD2. The CDR3 has 14 amino acids. V shed 4 bases and J 5 bases; nucleotides not matched to a gene: 4. The V gene's germline CDR1 is MRHNA and CDR2 SNTAGT.

The J gene is TRBJ2-3, the V gene TRBV24-1, with D possibly matching TRBD2 (5 bases). From germline, CDR1 is KGHDR and CDR2 SFDVKD. The CDR3 covers 14 residues. Trimming took off 7 bases at V and 1 base at J, with 11 bases between the two ends. CDR3 in amino acids: CATSGVEGTDTQYF. The CDR3, as DNA: TGTGCCACCAGCGGGGTAGAGGGCACAGATACGCAGTATTTT.

This chain uses TRBV15 with TRBJ2-2; 8 bases are shared with TRBD1. V shed 4 bases and J 5 bases; nucleotides not matched to a gene: 6. CDR3 length: 15 amino acids. Germline CDR1 and CDR2: LNHNV and YYDKDF (reference sequence). The chain's CDR3 is CATSNPRGRTGELFF. In nucleotides, the CDR3 is TGTGCCACCAGCAACCCCAGGGGGCGGACCGGGGAGCTGTTTTTT.

This chain uses TRBV28 with TRBJ2-3; the match to TRBD2 covers 11 bases. The germline V gene has CDR1 MDHEN and CDR2 SYDVKM. V gave up 2 bases and J gave up 0 bases; unmatched junction bases: 10. The CDR3 covers 19 residues. The CDR3 DNA sequence: TGTGCCAGCAGTTTAGGCCCCACTTTAGCGGGAGGGAGCACAGATACGCAGTATTTT. This codes for CASSLGPTLAGGSTDTQYF.

The rearrangement links TRBV28 to TRBJ1-2; unclear D gene. Germline V gene sequence: CDR1 MDHEN, CDR2 SYDVKM. Trimming removed 5 bases from V and 2 bases from J, with 9 bases in between. The CDR3 is 13 residues long. The CDR3, as DNA: TGTGCCAGCAGTATACAGAGAAACTATGGCTACACCTTC. This sequence encodes CASSIQRNYGYTF.

The rearrangement joins TRBV7-8 to TRBJ2-1, with 13 bases matching TRBD2. This CDR3 region has 20 residues. The trim removed 5 bases at V and 3 bases at J, leaving 16 bases unmatched. Germline loops: CDR1 SGHVS, CDR2 FQNEAQ. The CDR3: CASSPQPTSGRWGNYNEQFF. The CDR3 DNA follows: TGTGCCAGCAGCCCACAACCGACTAGCGGGAGGTGGGGTAACTACAATGAGCAGTTCTTC.

V usage is TRBV6-5 and J usage is TRBJ1-4; maybe TRBD1 (5 bases). The CDR3 runs to 14 residues. The V and J ends lost 2 bases and 6 bases respectively, with 10 bases between them. Germline V gene sequence: CDR1 MNHEY, CDR2 SVGAGI. CDR3 loop: CASSYRDRDEKLFF. CDR3 DNA sequence: TGTGCCAGCAGTTACCGTGACAGAGATGAAAAACTGTTTTTT.

The rearrangement links TRBV4-1 to TRBJ1-1; 9 positions match TRBD1. Germline loops: CDR1 MGHRA, CDR2 YSYEKL. Trimming took 3 bases from V and 2 from J; bases not matched to a gene: 7. The CDR3 contains 16 residues. The CDR3 loop is CASSHRQGVGNTEAFF. The CDR3 DNA sequence: TGCGCCAGCAGCCACCGACAGGGGGTGGGAAACACTGAAGCTTTCTTT.

The chain links TRBV30 to TRBJ2-1, with 7 bases lining up with TRBD1. The junction had 7 bases not matched to a gene; V was cut back by 5 bases and J by 0 bases. Per germline, CDR1 GTSNPN and CDR2 SVGIG (reference sequence). The CDR3 length is 15 residues. Here the CDR3 DNA reads TGTGCCTGGGGTAGGGACAGCATCTCCTACAATGAGCAGTTCTTC. Translating it yields CAWGRDSISYNEQFF.

V and J are TRBV2 and TRBJ2-1, with 9 bases matching TRBD2. In germline, CDR1 is SNHLY, CDR2 FYNNEI. J gave up 12 bases and V 11 bases, and 29 bases lay outside the gene matches. This CDR3 has 18 residues. The CDR3 here is CALAGDEQGPLDPSSQFF. The CDR3 nucleotides read TGTGCCTTAGCGGGAGACGAGCAGGGGCCTCTAGACCCATCTTCGCAGTTCTTC.